Listed below are T cell receptor beta chains from one sample, sequenced in a study of identical twins. MiXCR, applied by TCRdb to the 5' RACE reads, yields one record per CDR3 protein. The repertoire holds 200,000 to 300,000 distinct CDR3 sequences, with around 6.6% as singletons. The same sample was also studied in work on yellow fever vaccine responses in identical twins.

Sequenced sample: memory (CD45RO+) T cells sorted from blood. These receptors all stem from a woman aged 18 to 35 in good health. Each CDR3 is given with its conserved first and last residue. D genes are given only for firm matches. Clone size is given for some rows only: seen once, a few or many times, or a class if the clone is expanded.

TRBV20-1	TRBJ2-3	many	15	-	CSATTRDSGADTQYF	TGCAGTGCCACGACGAGGGACAGCGGGGCAGATACGCAGTATTTT
TRBV9	TRBJ2-1	few	17	TRBD2	CASSRAPIAGVGNEQFF	TGTGCCAGCAGCAGGGCCCCTATAGCGGGAGTTGGCAATGAGCAGTTCTTC
TRBV7-8	TRBJ2-5	few	14	-	CASSPLPPGETQYF	TGTGCCAGCAGCCCGTTGCCCCCCGGGGAGACCCAGTACTTC
TRBV20-1	TRBJ2-1	-	15	-	CSAPGLRGLYNEQFF	TGCAGTGCCCCGGGGTTGCGGGGGCTATACAATGAGCAGTTCTTC
TRBV28	TRBJ2-1	many	14	-	CASSFGPTYNEQFF	TGTGCCAGCAGTTTCGGGCCGACCTACAATGAGCAGTTCTTC
TRBV2	TRBJ2-4	many	16	-	CASKETATLAKNIQYF	TGTGCCAGCAAGGAGACAGCGACTCTAGCCAAAAACATTCAGTACTTC
TRBV12-3/TRBV12-4	TRBJ1-1	many	16	TRBD1	CASSDRGHRRDTEAFF	TGTGCCAGCAGTGACAGGGGGCATAGGCGGGACACTGAAGCTTTCTTT
TRBV9	TRBJ2-3	-	20	TRBD2	CASSVAASGSLHLSTDTQYF	TGTGCCAGCAGCGTAGCGGCTAGCGGGAGCCTCCACCTAAGCACAGATACGCAGTATTTT
TRBV7-8	TRBJ2-7	-	13	TRBD2	CASSPTGRGEQYF	TGTGCCAGCAGCCCCACGGGGCGGGGGGAGCAGTACTTC
TRBV6-1	TRBJ2-1	-	13	-	CASQSADYNEQFF	TGTGCCAGCCAGTCGGCGGATTACAATGAGCAGTTCTTC
TRBV6-1	TRBJ1-2	few	14	TRBD1	CASSEKGRGAGYTF	TGTGCCAGCAGTGAAAAGGGCAGGGGGGCTGGCTACACCTTC
TRBV4-1	TRBJ2-6	few	16	-	CASSPSPGSGANVLTF	TGCGCCAGCAGCCCCTCACCCGGCTCTGGGGCCAACGTCCTGACTTTC
TRBV23-1	TRBJ2-6	-	15	-	CASSQSASGANVLTF	TGCGCCAGCAGTCAATCGGCTTCTGGGGCCAACGTCCTGACTTTC
TRBV5-1	TRBJ2-5	many	15	-	CASREKRDFQETQYF	TGCGCCAGCAGGGAGAAACGGGACTTCCAAGAGACCCAGTACTTC
TRBV11-2	TRBJ2-3	-	16	-	CASSLDLGRAGDTQYF	TGTGCCAGCAGCTTAGATTTGGGCAGGGCGGGAGATACGCAGTATTTT
TRBV25-1	TRBJ2-7	-	18	TRBD2	CASSGASGRAFGSYEQYF	TGTGCCAGCAGTGGGGCTAGCGGGAGGGCCTTTGGCTCCTACGAGCAGTACTTC
TRBV4-1	TRBJ1-1	many	14	-	CASSRDTMNTEAFF	TGCGCCAGCAGCCGGGACACCATGAACACTGAAGCTTTCTTT
TRBV5-4	TRBJ2-2	-	15	-	CASSSQSAGARELFF	TGTGCCAGCAGCTCTCAAAGTGCGGGGGCCCGGGAGCTGTTTTTT
TRBV6-2/TRBV6-3	TRBJ2-1	-	13	-	CASSTPSFNEQFF	TGTGCCAGCAGTACGCCTAGCTTCAATGAGCAGTTCTTC
TRBV15	TRBJ2-1	many	15	TRBD2	CATSREAGGGNEQFF	TGTGCCACCAGCAGAGAGGCGGGAGGAGGCAATGAGCAGTTCTTC
TRBV7-9	TRBJ2-2	few	15	-	CASSFLNTHTGELFF	TGTGCCAGCAGCTTCCTAAATACCCACACCGGGGAGCTGTTTTTT
TRBV24-1	TRBJ1-3	many	14	-	CATSGSASGNTIYF	TGTGCCACCAGCGGCAGCGCTTCTGGAAACACCATATATTTT
TRBV20-1	TRBJ1-2	many	13	-	CSPSGEAAYGYTF	TGCAGTCCCTCGGGGGAGGCGGCCTATGGCTACACCTTC
TRBV10-3	TRBJ2-7	-	12	TRBD1	CAIGRDRGEQYF	TGTGCCATCGGCCGGGACAGGGGCGAGCAGTACTTC
TRBV20-1	TRBJ2-5	-	14	-	CSASPQKPQETQYF	TGCAGTGCTAGTCCTCAAAAACCCCAAGAGACCCAGTACTTC